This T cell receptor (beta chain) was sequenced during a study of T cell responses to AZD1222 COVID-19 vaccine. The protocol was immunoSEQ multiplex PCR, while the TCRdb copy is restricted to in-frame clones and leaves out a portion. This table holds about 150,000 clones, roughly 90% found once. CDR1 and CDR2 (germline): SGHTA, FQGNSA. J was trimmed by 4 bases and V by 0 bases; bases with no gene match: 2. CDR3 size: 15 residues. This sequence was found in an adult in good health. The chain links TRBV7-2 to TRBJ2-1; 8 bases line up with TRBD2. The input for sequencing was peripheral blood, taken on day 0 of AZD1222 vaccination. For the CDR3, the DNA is TGTGCCAGCAGCTTAGCTACGGGGGGGTACAATGAGCAGTTCTTC. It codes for CASSLATGGYNEQFF.